These 24 T cell receptor beta chains originate from one sample sequenced in a study of tumor-infiltrating lymphocytes in primary liver carcinoma (TCRdb year 2017). Sequencing relied on an Illumina HiSeq 2500. Using a constant-region primer and ProtoScript II reverse transcriptase, TCRbeta-specific cDNA was reverse-transcribed from 400 to 550 ng total RNA. The TCRbeta libraries were prepared through three rounds of nested multiplex PCR following a slightly modified ARM-PCR procedure. Each of the first two PCR rounds ran for approximately 10 cycles using multiplex TRBV1-TRBV30 forward primers together with a Cbeta reverse primer. TCRdb ran its own pipeline on the public reads, namely fastp trimming at Q25 and MiXCR clone calling, and kept in-frame beta chains. All rows with the same CDR3 protein become a single entry with the most common DNA and genes. The sample has 25,000 or so distinct CDR3 sequences on record, about 74% of them singletons. Less than 35% of the sample goes to the ten largest clones.

Without any cell sorting, total RNA and DNA were extracted together from approximately 22-30 mg of bulk tissue using the AllPrep DNA/RNA mini kit. Sequencing was done on a sample of liver tumor tissue from sampling region 5. This specimen's cell subset or site label, interpreted: tumor region T5, tumor centre. The receptors shown here come from a woman in her twenties or thirties with primary liver carcinoma and hepatitis B virus infection.

As regards this clonotype: One end of the junction fails to match germline, which may point to a read error. This sequence joins TRBV10-3 and TRBJ2-5; D is possibly TRBD1 or TRBD2 (5 bases each). This CDR3 is 15 amino acids long. Germline CDR1 ENHRY, CDR2 SYGVKD. The CDR3, as DNA: TGTGCCATCAGAGAGTCGGCTACCAGACAAGGGACCCAGTACTTT. Amino acids: CAIRESATRQGTQYF.

About this clonotype itself: At one end, the junction sequence differs from germline, possibly due to a read error. This rearrangement joins TRBV11-1 to TRBJ2-2; 7 bases agree with TRBD2. The CDR3 spans 16 residues. Germline values: CDR1 SGHAT, CDR2 FQDESV (reference sequence). CDR3 residues: CACSRVMAGVSGELLF. CDR3 DNA sequence: TGTGCGTGCAGCAGGGTTATGGCGGGAGTGTCCGGGGAGCTGTTATTT.

The chain links TRBV4-3 to TRBJ2-2, with 13 bases aligning to TRBD2. Germline values: CDR1 LGHNA, CDR2 YSLEER. The CDR3 covers 19 residues. Losses at the gene ends were 7 bases for V and 0 bases for J; bases not matched to a gene: 11. CDR3: CASIILAGGPCSNTGELFF. CDR3 nucleotides: TGCGCCAGCATCATACTAGCGGGAGGGCCCTGTTCGAACACCGGGGAGCTGTTTTTT.

V is TRBV11-2 and J is TRBJ2-7; a possible D gene is TRBD2 (6 bases). The CDR3 contains 15 residues. V lost 4 bases and J lost 1, with 14 bases in between. Germline V CDR1 and CDR2: SGHAT, FQNNGV. The CDR3 bases are TGTGCCAGCAGCTCAGGAGTTAGCGGTTCCTACGAGCAGTACTTC. It codes for CASSSGVSGSYEQYF.

The chain has TRBV12-3 or TRBV12-4 and TRBJ1-1; D gene unclear. The V and J ends lost 3 bases and 1 base respectively, with 6 bases between them. The CDR3 runs to 13 residues. The CDR3 DNA follows: TGTGCCAGCAGTTTGGCAGGGAACACTGAAGCTTTCTTT. It yields the protein CASSLAGNTEAFF.

A remark on this clonotype: Sequence at one end of the junction differs from germline and may be a read error. This chain links TRBV11-2 with TRBJ2-1; D may be TRBD2 (5 bases). The CDR3 is made up of 16 amino acids. Per the germline V gene, CDR1 is SGHAT and CDR2 is FQNNGV. The CDR3 region is CASSTFLAGGYNDQFF. In nucleotides, the CDR3 is TGTGCCAGCAGCACCTTTCTAGCTGGAGGATACAATGATCAGTTCTTC.

A note on this clonotype: This may be a read error, as it is one base from a much larger clone. The chain employs TRBV9 and TRBJ2-4, with a possible D match to TRBD2 (6 bases). Germline CDR1 and CDR2: SGDLS and YYNGEE. The CDR3 contains 12 residues. Trimming took off 6 bases at V and 5 bases at J, with 9 bases between the two ends. The CDR3 sequence: CASNGGENIQYF. The CDR3, as DNA: TGTGCCAGCAATGGCGGGGAAAACATTCAGTACTTC.

Remarks on this clonotype: One junction end disagrees with the germline gene, perhaps due to a read error. J is TRBJ2-5 and V is TRBV10-3; D gene unclear. CDR3 length equals 15 residues. Per the germline V gene, CDR1 is ENHRY and CDR2 is SYGVKD. The CDR3 loop is CAISGSATRQETHYF. CDR3 sequence (DNA): TGTGCCATCAGTGGCTCGGCTACCAGACAAGAGACCCACTACTTC.

The sample holds one count of this clonotype. The chain uses TRBV11-2 and TRBJ2-7; perhaps TRBD2 as D (5 bases). The V and J ends lost 5 bases and 4 bases respectively, with 12 bases between them. Germline V lookup: CDR1 SGHAT, CDR2 FQNNGV. The CDR3 is made up of 13 amino acids. The CDR3 nucleotides read TGTGCCAGCAGCCCTACGGGGAGTTACGAGCAGTACTTC. It is translated as CASSPTGSYEQYF.

Of note for this clonotype: The junction does not match germline at one end; this may be a read error. This chain uses TRBV6-5 with TRBJ2-7; TRBD2 aligns across 9 bases. Germline CDR1 and CDR2: MNHEY and SVGAGI. CDR3 size: 16 residues. For the CDR3, the DNA is TGTGCCAACCGAGATAGCGGGAGCTCCCCCTCCTACGAACAGTACTTC. Translating it yields CANRDSGSSPSYEQYF.

Remarks on this clonotype: One end of the junction is discordant with germline, which a read error may explain. The V call is TRBV7-8, the J call TRBJ1-5, with D perhaps matching TRBD1 (5 bases). The germline gives CDR1 SGHVS, CDR2 FQNEAQ. The CDR3 extends over 15 amino acids. Here the CDR3 DNA reads TGCGACAGCAGCTTAGCGCCGACCAGCAATCAGCCCCAGCATTTT. Residues: CDSSLAPTSNQPQHF.

In regard to this clonotype: At one end the junction does not follow the germline gene, possibly because of a read error. The chain recombines TRBV11-2 with TRBJ2-1; no definite D call. CDR3 length: 14 amino acids. Germline V gives CDR1 SGHAT, CDR2 FQNNGV. CDR3 bases: TGTGTCAGCAGCTCTTTTTATAGGTCCAATGAGCGTTTCTTC. Translating gives CVSSSFYRSNERFF. Using reference TRBV11-2 and TRBJ2-1 for the parts outside the CDR3, the full variable domain is EAGVAQSPRYKIIEKRQSVAFWCNPISGHATLYWYQQILGQGPKLLIQFQNNGVVDDSQLPKDRFSAERLKGVDSTLKIQPAKLEDSAVYLCVSSSFYRSNERFFGPGTRLTVL.

As regards this clonotype: One junction end does not reproduce the germline sequence, and a read error may be involved. The rearrangement links TRBV4-1 to TRBJ2-3; possibly TRBD2 for D (5 bases). Germline-derived CDR1 and CDR2 are MGHRA and YSYEKL. This CDR3 has 18 residues. The CDR3 nucleotides read TGTGCCAGCAGCCAACTAGGCATGGTAGCTGAAGACTTGGATAGGCAGTATTTT. Translated, it gives CASSQLGMVAEDLDRQYF.

With regard to this clonotype: A much more abundant neighbour one base away suggests this may be a read error. The V and J genes are TRBV28 and TRBJ2-7; D ambiguous. The V gene lost 5 bases and the J gene lost 1 base, with 12 bases spanning the gap. The germline CDR1 and CDR2 sequences are MDHEN and SYDVKM. The CDR3 extends over 14 amino acids. The CDR3 region has the DNA TGTGCCAGCAGTCTAGGACGGCATTCCTACGAGCAGTACTTC. It specifies CASSLGRHSYEQYF.

This clonotype has at least ten counts. This sequence may be a read error, since a much larger clone differs from it by one base. This chain joins TRBV2 and TRBJ1-1; D gene ambiguous. V was pared by 6 bases and J by 4 bases, with 12 bases between. Per germline, CDR1 SNHLY and CDR2 FYNNEI. The CDR3 runs 13 residues. The DNA of the CDR3 is TGTGCCAGCAGGGACCAGGCGAGCACTGAAGCTTTCTTT. Its protein is CASRDQASTEAFF.

In regard to this clonotype: One end of the junction does not line up with germline, which may come from a read error. This chain connects TRBV6-1 to TRBJ1-1, with 8 bases lining up with TRBD1. This CDR3 contains 14 residues. Germline lookup yields CDR1 MNHNS and CDR2 SASEGT. The CDR3 here is CASSVDRGYTKALF. In DNA, the CDR3 is TGTGCCAGCAGTGTTGACAGGGGATACACTAAAGCTTTATTT.

As concerns this clonotype: A much larger clone sits a single nucleotide away, making a read error possible. The rearrangement joins TRBV7-9 to TRBJ2-7; 7 bases are shared with TRBD2. CDR3 size: 13 residues. Per the germline V gene, CDR1 is SEHNR and CDR2 is FQNEAQ (reference sequence). Here the CDR3 reads CAGSLTSTGEQYF. CDR3 nucleotides: TGTGCCGGCAGCCTGACTAGCACTGGCGAGCAGTACTTC.

To note about this clonotype: This sequence may be a read error, since a much larger clone differs from it by one base. The chain couples TRBV6-5 to TRBJ1-1, with TRBD1 as a possible D gene (6 bases). CDR1 and CDR2 from the germline V gene are MNHEY and SVGAGI. This CDR3 is 17 amino acids long. Between the trimmed V and J ends, which lost 7 bases and 1 base, there was a span of 22 bases. The CDR3 loop reads CASNCSGDNGWNTEAFF. In DNA form, the CDR3 reads TGTGCCAGCAATTGCTCAGGGGACAACGGGTGGAACACTGAAGCTTTCTTT.

V gene TRBV12-3 or TRBV12-4 combines with J gene TRBJ2-1, with D perhaps matching TRBD2 (6 bases). The CDR3 runs to 15 residues. The V gene lost 6 bases and the J gene lost 10 bases, with 22 bases spanning the gap. CDR3 DNA: TGTGCCAGCAGCCTGTACGGGACTGGCGGACTCGAGCAGTTCTTC. Translating it yields CASSLYGTGGLEQFF.

V is TRBV28 and J is TRBJ2-1; TRBD2 might be the D (6 bases). CDR1 is MDHEN, CDR2 SYDVKM, per germline. CDR3 length equals 13 residues. Trimming pared 4 bases from V and 16 bases from J, leaving 20 bases between. This CDR3 is CASSSRLVLEYFF. The CDR3 DNA reads as TGTGCCAGCAGTTCCAGACTAGTTCTTGAGTATTTCTTC.

The V and J genes are TRBV28 and TRBJ1-5; possibly TRBD1 for D (5 bases). Per the germline V gene, CDR1 is MDHEN and CDR2 is SYDVKM. V was cut by 8 bases and J by 7 bases, with 12 bases left in between. There are 12 residues in the CDR3. CDR3: CASGPGRQPQHF. DNA of the CDR3: TGTGCCAGCGGGCCAGGGAGACAGCCCCAGCATTTT.

This clonotype was seen only once. The junction departs from germline at one end; a sequencing error may be responsible. This chain links TRBV11-2 with TRBJ2-1, with D perhaps TRBD2 (6 bases). The CDR3 is 16 amino acids. Germline-derived CDR1 and CDR2 are SGHAT and FQNNGV. The CDR3 here is CASSLSLDGSYNEHLF. DNA of the CDR3: TGTGCCAGCAGCTTAAGCCTGGACGGGAGCTATAATGAGCATCTCTTC.

This chain uses TRBV6-1 with TRBJ1-2; D gene unclear. The CDR3 is 18 amino acids. CDR1 and CDR2 from the germline V gene are MNHNS and SASEGT. The V gene lost 2 bases and the J gene lost 13 bases, with 32 bases spanning the gap. The CDR3 region is CASSERILVLRSNYGRTF. The CDR3 DNA reads as TGTGCCAGCAGTGAACGGATCCTGGTCCTTAGATCTAACTATGGCCGCACCTTC.

Remarks on this clonotype: Without the conserved terminal phenylalanine or tryptophan, this CDR3 likely stems from a read error. This sequence joins TRBV11-2 and TRBJ2-1; maybe TRBD2 (6 bases). The germline V gene has CDR1 SGHAT and CDR2 FQNNGV. This CDR3 contains 14 residues. CDR3 protein: CASGSFYESNEQFL. The CDR3 DNA reads as TGTGCTAGCGGCTCTTTTTATGAGTCCAATGAGCAGTTCTTA.